What follows are 10 T cell receptor beta chains derived from one specimen sequenced in a study of CD8 T cells in Susac syndrome. The RNA input was roughly 0.45 to 1 ug, and it was reverse transcribed with random hexamers. TCRdb itself ran the immunoSEQ multiplex PCR reads through MiXCR, one entry per CDR3 protein. The sample has approximately 200,000 distinct CDR3 sequences, approximately 95% seen once. Input material: CD4+ T cells from PBMCs. These receptors were collected from a human donor with multiple sclerosis.

This chain links TRBV2 with TRBJ2-5; 10 positions match TRBD2. Trimming removed 3 bases from V and 5 bases from J; junction bases left unmatched: 15. The CDR3 has 18 residues. CDR1 is SNHLY and CDR2 is FYNNEI in the germline V gene. CDR3 bases: TGTGCCAGCAGTGAGGGTCGGACAGCGGGGGGGATACAGGAGACCCAGTACTTC. Protein: CASSEGRTAGGIQETQYF.

This sequence joins TRBV20-1 and TRBJ1-5; perhaps TRBD1 as D (6 bases). V was shortened by 6 bases and J by 5 bases, with 14 bases between the two germline ends. The CDR3 length is 13 residues. Germline CDR1 reads DFQATT; CDR2 reads SNEGSKA (reference sequence). Written as DNA, the CDR3 is TGCAGTGCACGCCGGGCAGGGGATCAGCCCCAGCATTTT. This translates into CSARRAGDQPQHF.

This chain uses TRBV3-1 with TRBJ2-1; D remains unclear. CDR1 and CDR2 (germline): LGHDT, YNNKEL (reference sequence). Trimming shortened V by 4 bases and J by 10 bases, and 8 bases separated the two germline ends. The CDR3 has 11 amino acids. The chain's CDR3 is CASSPGYEQFF. DNA for the CDR3: TGTGCCAGCAGCCCGGGCTACGAGCAGTTCTTC.

This clonotype was counted a single time. The chain is built from TRBV30 and TRBJ1-1, with TRBD1 matching 7 bases. J lost 4 bases, V lost 0 bases, and 2 bases had no gene match. Germline lookup yields CDR1 GTSNPN and CDR2 SVGIG (reference sequence). This CDR3 region has 13 residues. CDR3 nucleotides: TGTGCCTGGAGTGTAAACAGGGGCACTGAAGCTTTCTTT. Translated, it gives CAWSVNRGTEAFF.

Only one count was recorded for this clonotype. The rearrangement uses TRBV6-1 and TRBJ2-5, with D possibly TRBD1 on 6 matching bases. CDR1 and CDR2 from the germline V gene are MNHNS and SASEGT. The CDR3 is made up of 15 amino acids. V was trimmed by 3 bases and J by 1 base, leaving 12 bases between them. CDR3 nucleotides: TGTGCCAGCAGTGATCAGACAGGCGTCCAAGAGACCCAGTACTTC. This gives the protein CASSDQTGVQETQYF.

The rearrangement links TRBV30 to TRBJ1-4; 8 bases map to TRBD1. Germline loops: CDR1 GTSNPN, CDR2 SVGIG (reference sequence). Trimming at V came to 6 bases and at J to 10 bases, leaving 13 bases not matched to a gene. This CDR3 is 14 amino acids long. DNA of the CDR3: TGTGCCTGTCACGGCAGGGGGCAGGTGGGAAAACTGTTTTTT. It codes for CACHGRGQVGKLFF.

The chain uses TRBV5-1 and TRBJ1-6; D unresolved. Germline V gives CDR1 SGHRS, CDR2 YFSETQ. V lost 4 bases to trimming and J lost 7 bases, with 9 bases between them. The CDR3 has 13 residues. CDR3 coding DNA: TGCGCCAGCAGCGACGGGCTCAATTCACCCCTCCACTTT. Protein sequence: CASSDGLNSPLHF.

This clonotype appeared a few times. The chain carries TRBV2 and TRBJ1-1; D unclear. Germline V gene lookup returns CDR1 SNHLY and CDR2 FYNNEI. This CDR3 has 13 amino acids. V shed 1 base and J shed 1 base, with 4 bases lying between them. The CDR3 region is CASSEGGNTEAFF. The CDR3 bases are TGTGCCAGCAGTGAAGGGGGGAACACTGAAGCTTTCTTT.

The genes are TRBV12-3 or TRBV12-4 and TRBJ1-4; weak D call: TRBD1 (6 bases). This CDR3 has 13 residues. V shed 6 bases and J shed 5 bases, with 10 bases lying between them. This CDR3 is CASSSDRNEKLFF. CDR3 in DNA: TGTGCCAGCAGCTCCGACAGGAATGAAAAACTGTTTTTT.

This chain links TRBV4-1 with TRBJ1-1; TRBD1 agrees at 7 bases. The J segment lost 0 bases and the V segment lost 3 bases, leaving 16 bases of the junction unmatched. The CDR3 has 19 residues. The germline V gene has CDR1 MGHRA and CDR2 YSYEKL. The CDR3 DNA follows: TGCGCCAGCAGCCAGAACCGGGACAGACTTACGCGGTTGAACACTGAAGCTTTCTTT. It is translated as CASSQNRDRLTRLNTEAFF.